This T cell receptor beta chain came from a study of cytomegalovirus exposure and HLA in healthy donors (dated by TCRdb to 2016 to 2017). In the study overall: An earlier analysis of several hundred of the donors reported around 280 Gb of sequence data and roughly 120 million unique TCR beta sequences obtained from some 170 million T cells. Typing coverage varied by locus: about 620-630 donors for A, B, C, DRB1 and DQB1; approximately 520 for DQA1; 606 for DPA1; more than 450 for DPB1. The genetic ancestry cluster associated with self-reported Caucasian donors included roughly 84% of the roughly 390 genotyped donors. Genome-wide SNP genotypes for about 65% of the 666 donors were used in a later genetic analysis, which treated that subset as a discovery cohort. Both class I and class II loci were covered by HLA typing, at four-digit resolution. Every repertoire in the discovery cohort had been generated on one and the same sequencing platform. An early release that covered more than 550 HLA-typed donors contained around 330 gigabases of sequencing data and around 80 million unique TCR sequences. Donor age, sex, ethnicity and CMV serostatus were compiled alongside the repertoire data. The study profiled the T cell repertoires of under 700 subjects by immunosequencing and related them to cytomegalovirus serostatus. Across about 370 genotyped donors of the cohort, an average of about 220,000 unique TCR beta nucleotide sequences per donor were sequenced, and approximately 17% of those sequences were non-productive. The study was designed to test whether signatures of past pathogen exposure could be identified by cataloging public T cell receptors. An earlier analysis of approximately 500 of the donors applied high-throughput TCR beta sequencing to assess whether each TCR beta V gene segment acted as functional or pseudogenic. Four or five DR-DQ haplotypes were handled as single units for association and clustering, since linkage in the cohort was strong. A later analysis re-analyzed previously published TCR beta repertoires from 500 to 700 donors and added high-resolution HLA genotyping to study TCR occurrence patterns. Along with the approximately 700-subject first cohort, a separate validation cohort of around 120 different subjects was used. The later analysis used no new phenotypic data to find candidate immune exposures, relying instead on TCR beta sequences and their occurrence across donors. High-throughput TCR immunosequencing, statistical association of individual TCRs with disease status, and machine learning were combined to predict cytomegalovirus infection status.

In total, just over 650 healthy bone marrow donors made up the cohort. At the time of sampling, all cohort members were nominally healthy, though unrecorded immune exposures were likely present. The donor was CMV seronegative and belonged to the group of several hundred seronegative cohort members. A peripheral blood sample was provided by each donor, and peripheral blood mononuclear cells were used for TCR beta sequencing. Genomic DNA extraction from the blood cell samples was performed with the Qiagen DNeasy Blood Extraction Kit. The CDR3, from cysteine to phenylalanine, totals 13 residues. Only the CDR3 portion is preserved as DNA: 39 bases, with reading frame beginning at the first base. Sequences LNHDA (CDR1) and SQIVND (CDR2) are obtained from the germline V gene (reference sequence). Broad study findings and their caveats: According to a later genetic analysis, donors in an Asian-associated ancestry cluster had fewer N-insertions in productive TCRs than the roughly 700-donor mean. Three of the identified cytomegalovirus-associated TCR beta chains were confirmed in vitro to be specific for cytomegalovirus antigens. While some public TCRs were present in many individuals, most TCR sequences turned up only very rarely across donors. In a later analysis, HLA-associated TCR beta chains showed more clonal expansion and lower generation probabilities than non-associated chains that were equally common. According to the authors, the approach could potentially be generalized to other disease states and immunological phenotypes. A later analysis reported that several top co-occurrence clusters appeared linked to parvovirus B19, influenza, CMV and Epstein-Barr virus. A further reported finding was that TCR beta sequences accurately predicted the HLA-A and HLA-B alleles for most subjects in the first cohort. The classifier was reported to diagnose cytomegalovirus status with high specificity and sensitivity in both the original and validation cohorts. HLA typing was unavailable for some donors at each locus, so association tests used only the typed subset. Strong co-occurrence of HLA alleles, especially DR and DQ, made assigning TCR associations to individual alleles difficult. Linkage disequilibrium might explain the correlated functional status among segregating V segments, but an unknown experimental factor could not be excluded. For the cohort, immune exposure information was limited to CMV serostatus. Some IMGT-functional V segments, including TRBV6-2 and TRBV6-3, could not be told apart with the 87-base-pair reads, so those segments were excluded. In a later analysis, some 17,000 TCR beta sequences were associated with specific HLA alleles at a false discovery rate of 0.05. In an earlier analysis of 587 of the donors, most TCR beta V segments appeared in productive rearrangements about 87% or about 30% of the time, broadly matching IMGT annotations. A cluster of highly shared sequence variants was judged likely to be a technical artifact of the sequencing pipeline. A later genetic analysis associated a missense DCLRE1C variant with V-gene and J-gene trimming of TCR beta chains, and an independent cohort replicated the association. Because counts were too low, roughly 18 rarely observed V segments, including chromosome 9 orphons, were left out of the earlier analysis of some 600 of the donors. A later analysis found that TCR association rates varied across HLA loci, with DRB1 alleles showing the most associated TCRs and HLA-C alleles the fewest. Roughly uniform sequencing depth across donors was assumed in presence/absence analyses, although this assumption may not hold. The study gave a list of some 150 TCR beta chains associated with cytomegalovirus. In a later analysis, most CMV-associated TCR beta chains were found to appear HLA-restricted, with HLA associations seemingly driven largely by CMV exposure. This cohort had only TCR beta chains sequenced, and the lack of alpha or paired-chain data limited which features could be detected.

The table lists this clone with a count of one. The antigen it binds to is not known. Compared with germline, one end of the junction differs, possibly owing to a read error. The library was generated by the immunoSEQ multiplex PCR assay. For the multiplex PCR, a mixture combining 60 forward primers for TCR Vbeta segments and 13 reverse primers for TCR Jbeta segments was used. The CDR3 region of rearranged TCR beta genes was amplified from genomic DNA with a multiplex PCR assay. The Illumina HiSeq System was used to sequence the amplified TCR beta libraries as 87-base-pair reads. Under the source paper's analysis protocol: A later analysis tallied roughly 78 million unique TCR beta chains across the 550 to 850 repertoires, and approximately 12 million of those chains were shared by two or more donors. A nearest-neighbor algorithm error-corrected the raw reads and collapsed the reads into unique sequences, merging closely related sequences to remove PCR and sequencing errors. To assign V, D and J gene segments, CDR3 sequences were aligned to IMGT reference sequences. For a sequence to be retained, a match of at least six nucleotides to both a V gene segment and a J gene segment was required. A rearrangement was called productive if the CDR3 had no stop codons and remained in frame with V and J, and every other rearrangement was called non-productive. Following IMGT convention, CDR3 was defined as the stretch from the second conserved V-encoded cysteine to the conserved J-encoded phenylalanine. Sequences without an unambiguous match to a single V gene segment were excluded from the earlier analysis of about 600 of the donors. In an earlier analysis of 500 to 750 of the donors, V segments were called functional above 56.7% productive rearrangements and were called segregating when the between-donor standard deviation exceeded 5%. A statistical classification framework was built for diagnosing cytomegalovirus status from the catalog of TCR beta chain sequences. In a later analysis, V and J genes were assigned by comparing TCR nucleotide sequences against IMGT/GENE-DB human TR gene sequences. The TCRdist pipeline was used in a later analysis to assign CDR3 sequences and most-parsimonious VDJ recombination scenarios. In a later analysis, each TCR beta chain was defined by its CDR3 amino acid sequence together with its V-gene family, and reads without a unique V-gene family were excluded. A later analysis removed 500 to 600 highly shared, low-generation-probability nucleotide sequences to deal with suspected cross-contamination and a sequencing artifact. In a later analysis, a clonal expansion index was calculated for each public chain from normalized within-repertoire ranks of inferred template counts. In a later analysis, generation probabilities were computed with a VDJ recombination model fitted to out-of-frame rearrangements, and the resulting probabilities were checked against IGoR. A later analysis scored TCR-TCR, TCR-HLA and TCR-CMV co-occurrence with hypergeometric tests, applying a repertoire-size bias correction to TCR pairs. A later analysis estimated false discovery rates by permuting HLA or CMV assignments 20 times. In a later analysis, co-occurring TCRs were grouped with DBSCAN, and TCRdist sequence similarity was added when clustering was performed within HLA-allele-positive subsets. Repertoires with fewer than 30,000 or more than 120,000 public chains were left out of co-occurrence clustering, as were roughly five repertoires with anomalous nucleotide sharing. Imported from immuneACCESS, the table was reduced by TCRdb to in-frame sequences with V and J called. These copies leave out some clones; in studies compared against another copy, an unresolved V gene accounts for under half, and the cause of the remainder is not known. The V and J calls and clone size come from that table; D and trimming were worked out from the DNA. The sample data list about 170,000 clones, and roughly four fifths of these were observed just once. The ten largest clones represent around 0.71% of the sample.

The rearranged chain carries TRBV19 and TRBJ2-5, and perhaps TRBD2 as D gene, on 6 matching bases. The J call is in doubt because the DNA end fits TRBJ2-7 better. Sequencing input: PBMCs. The receptor was isolated from a female donor in good health and CMV-seronegative. The CDR3 corresponds to CTSSPGTVGEQYF. The DNA is as follows: TGTACCAGTAGTCCTGGGACTGTAGGCGAGCAGTACTTC.